This TCR beta chain was documented in a study of shared clonotypes between healthy human individuals. The length of the CDR3 is 16 residues. V shed 4 bases, J shed 8 bases, and the junction held 10 bases outside the gene matches. CDR1 and CDR2 from the germline V gene are MDHEN and SYDVKM. Investigators spread the genomic DNA of each subset evenly over several immunoSEQ plates. The assay was immunoSEQ multiplex PCR, and TCRdb's table has in-frame clones only and misses some. Of approximately 2.5 million clones in the sample, 93% were seen once. This receptor was obtained from a man aged 18 to 30 in good health. Some clones in this sample may be carry-over from other donors' samples. The chain carries TRBV28 and TRBJ2-4; 11 bases match TRBD1. Sequenced sample: naive CD4+ T cells from PBMCs. This sample's subset: CD45RA+ positively selected. The CDR3 sequence is CASSSTGQGGSDIQYF. The CDR3 nucleotides read TGTGCCAGCAGTTCAACGGGACAGGGGGGGTCGGACATTCAGTACTTC.